Following are 15 T cell receptor beta chains from one sample sequenced in a study of memory CD4+ T cells and cytomegalovirus serostatus. TCRdb's table, derived via immunoSEQ multiplex PCR, lists solely in-frame clones and lacks some. The sample has 46,000 or so clones; roughly three quarters are singletons. Single viable CD3+CD4+CD8-CD45RO+ cells were sorted as the memory CD4+ T cells. Sequencing was carried out using memory CD4+ T cells from blood. The source is an adult in good health and CMV-seronegative.

This chain connects TRBV29-1 to TRBJ1-1, with no clear D. The CDR3 is 12 amino acids. CDR1 SQVTM and CDR2 ANQGSEA come from the germline V gene. Trimming pared 4 bases from V and 5 bases from J, leaving 11 bases between. The CDR3 protein is CSVVRVGTEAFF. The CDR3 nucleotides are TGCAGCGTTGTGAGGGTCGGAACTGAAGCTTTCTTT.

This chain links TRBV7-2 with TRBJ1-1; unclear D gene. Trimming left V 2 bases short and J 10 bases short, with 14 bases between. CDR1 and CDR2 (germline): SGHTA, FQGNSA. There are 13 residues in the CDR3. CDR3 amino acids: CASSLLFTGGAFF. For the CDR3, the DNA is TGTGCCAGCAGCTTATTGTTTACGGGTGGAGCTTTCTTT.

The rearrangement joins TRBV5-1 to TRBJ2-1; TRBD1 aligns across 9 bases. The CDR3 spans 15 residues. The V segment lost 2 bases and the J segment 4 bases; nucleotides outside the gene matches: 4. Germline V gives CDR1 SGHRS, CDR2 YFSETQ. As DNA, the CDR3 is TGCGCCAGCAGCTTAACAGGGGGCCGGTACAATGAGCAGTTCTTC. Translated: CASSLTGGRYNEQFF. Looking up the rest from reference TRBV5-1 and TRBJ2-1 gives the full variable domain: KAGVTQTPRYLIKTRGQQVTLSCSPISGHRSVSWYQQTPGQGLQFLFEYFSETQRNKGNFPGRFSGRQFSNSRSEMNVSTLELGDSALYLCASSLTGGRYNEQFFGPGTRLTVL.

The rearrangement joins TRBV6-5 to TRBJ1-1; D remains unclear. The CDR3 is made up of 13 amino acids. The germline gives CDR1 MNHEY, CDR2 SVGAGI. V was trimmed by 0 bases and J by 7 bases, leaving 9 bases between them. This CDR3 reads CASSYSGFGEAFF. CDR3 nucleotides: TGTGCCAGCAGTTACTCAGGGTTCGGTGAAGCTTTCTTT.

The rearrangement links TRBV11-2 to TRBJ1-4, with 7 positions matching TRBD1. The CDR3 runs 14 residues. Unmatched junction bases numbered 4, after V lost 2 bases and J lost 7 bases. Germline V gives CDR1 SGHAT, CDR2 FQNNGV. In nucleotides, the CDR3 is TGTGCCAGCAGCTTATCAGGGGGGACTGAAAAACTGTTTTTT. Its translation is CASSLSGGTEKLFF.

This clone has a handful of counts. One end of the junction is discordant with germline, which a read error may explain. The gene calls are TRBV4-3 and TRBJ2-1, with 12 bases lining up with TRBD2. The V gene's germline CDR1 is LGHNA and CDR2 YSLEER. This CDR3 has 17 residues. The CDR3 bases are TGCGCCAGCAGCCAAGAAAGGCCTCCCCAACTAGCGGGGGGCCTGGTCTTC. Translation gives CASSQERPPQLAGGLVF.

The gene calls are TRBV28 and TRBJ1-5, with a tentative D call TRBD1 (6 bases). The V end was cut by 5 bases, the J end by 2 bases, with 16 bases between. The CDR3 has 16 amino acids. Germline V gene data show CDR1 as MDHEN and CDR2 as SYDVKM. The CDR3 here is CASSPRGRGGNQPQHF. CDR3 DNA sequence: TGTGCCAGCAGTCCCCGGGGCAGGGGTGGCAATCAGCCCCAGCATTTT.

This chain connects TRBV19 to TRBJ2-1; 7 bases map to TRBD1. Trimming removed 3 bases from V and 3 bases from J; junction bases left unmatched: 2. Germline V gives CDR1 LNHDA, CDR2 SQIVND (reference sequence). This CDR3 spans 14 amino acids. In DNA, the CDR3 is TGTGCCAGTAGTATGGGACAGTTCTACAATGAGCAGTTCTTC. The encoded protein is CASSMGQFYNEQFF.

This clone was counted a single time. The V call is TRBV7-6, the J call TRBJ2-2; 12 nucleotides align to TRBD2. The germline V gene encodes CDR1 SGHVS and CDR2 FNYEAQ. This CDR3 contains 19 residues. Losses at the gene ends were 7 bases for V and 5 bases for J; bases not matched to a gene: 17. The CDR3 loop is CASTLRASGGAPRTGELFF. The CDR3 DNA follows: TGTGCCAGCACCCTACGGGCTAGCGGGGGGGCCCCGAGAACCGGGGAGCTGTTTTTT.

The chain couples TRBV5-5 to TRBJ1-1, with D possibly being TRBD1 (6 bases). Per the germline V gene, CDR1 is SGHKS and CDR2 is YYEKEE (reference sequence). CDR3 length: 13 residues. The V and J ends lost 2 bases and 8 bases respectively, with 13 bases between them. The CDR3 region is CASSFNREVEAFF. For the CDR3, the DNA is TGTGCCAGCAGCTTTAACAGGGAAGTGGAAGCTTTCTTT. Full variable domain (missing parts from reference TRBV5-5 and TRBJ1-1): DAGVTQSPTHLIKTRGQQVTLRCSPISGHKSVSWYQQVLGQGPQFIFQYYEKEERGRGNFPDRFSARQFPNYSSELNVNALLLGDSALYLCASSFNREVEAFFGQGTRLTVV.

The chain has TRBV28 and TRBJ2-7; D not resolved. Germline CDR1 reads MDHEN; CDR2 reads SYDVKM. The CDR3 has 15 residues. Trimming took 1 base from V and 3 from J, leaving 13 bases between them. The CDR3 coding sequence is TGTGCCAGCAGTTTATACCCCGGAGTAGACTACGAGCAGTACTTC. Protein sequence: CASSLYPGVDYEQYF.

This rearrangement joins TRBV6-7 to TRBJ1-5; 7 bases are a match to TRBD1. TRBV6-7 is recorded as an ORF, its role being uncertain. The junction had 9 bases not matched to a gene; V was cut back by 7 bases and J by 3 bases. The CDR3 extends over 15 amino acids. CDR3: CASTFDRAVNQPQHF. DNA for the CDR3: TGTGCCAGCACCTTTGACAGGGCGGTCAATCAGCCCCAGCATTTT.

The CDR3, as DNA: TGTGCCATCAGTGAGGAGAGTAGCGGTATCTACAATGAGCAGTTCTTC. Its translation is CAISEESSGIYNEQFF. This chain joins TRBV10-3 and TRBJ2-1, with D possibly being TRBD2 (6 bases). This CDR3 is built from 16 residues. In germline, CDR1 is ENHRY, CDR2 SYGVKD. The germline V and J ends were trimmed by 2 bases and 3 bases, with 14 bases remaining between them.

The CDR3 region is CASSLFVGSPYEQYF. The CDR3 DNA follows: TGCGCCAGCAGCTTGTTTGTGGGCAGTCCCTACGAGCAGTACTTC. The rearrangement links TRBV5-1 to TRBJ2-7; D is uncertain. Per the germline V gene, CDR1 is SGHRS and CDR2 is YFSETQ. V gave up 1 base and J gave up 2 bases, with 13 bases separating them. The CDR3 has 15 residues. The full variable domain, completed using reference TRBV5-1 and TRBJ2-7, is KAGVTQTPRYLIKTRGQQVTLSCSPISGHRSVSWYQQTPGQGLQFLFEYFSETQRNKGNFPGRFSGRQFSNSRSEMNVSTLELGDSALYLCASSLFVGSPYEQYFGPGTRLTVT.

This chain connects TRBV7-2 to TRBJ1-6, with a weak D call TRBD1 (5 bases). Trimming took 2 bases from V and 7 from J, leaving 9 bases between them. This CDR3 region has 14 residues. Germline CDR1 reads SGHTA; CDR2 reads FQGNSA. CDR3 region: CASSLNRQNSPLHF. The DNA of the CDR3 is TGTGCCAGCAGCTTAAACAGGCAGAATTCACCCCTCCACTTT.